This TCR beta chain was retrieved from a study of technical replicates of blood from a handful of donors. Assay: immunoSEQ multiplex PCR; the TCRdb copy retains only in-frame clones and omits some. The data hold about 62,000 clones, with roughly 86% observed a single time. Trimming cost V 2 bases and J 0 bases; bases outside gene matches: 5. Germline V gives CDR1 LNHDA, CDR2 SQIVND (reference sequence). The CDR3 runs 16 residues. Sequencing was performed on PBMCs. The sequence came from a human donor in good health. Some clones in this sample may be carry-over from other donors' samples. The V and J genes are TRBV19 and TRBJ2-7, with 9 bases matching TRBD2. The CDR3 protein is CASSIWVAGASYEQYF. The CDR3 nucleotides read TGTGCCAGTAGTATATGGGTAGCGGGAGCCTCCTACGAGCAGTACTTC.